This TCR beta chain is from a study of low-dose radiotherapy and immunotherapy resistance in tumors. At the level of the study: Members of Cohort 1 were treated with 0.5 Gy per fraction every 2 weeks. The prescribed total PTV dose was 6.5 Gy. It was 1 Gy per fraction every two weeks that Cohort 2 received, adding up to 13 Gy over 26 weeks.

Stated time point: before trial treatment. Along with nivolumab and ipilimumab, donors received aspirin, low-dose cyclophosphamide and low-dose radiotherapy. This clonotype was seen at least ten times. V was cut by 7 bases and J by 2 bases, with 18 bases left in between. Germline CDR1 is MNHEY and CDR2 is SMNVEV (reference sequence). The CDR3 consists of 15 residues. Gene-specific TRAV and TRBV primers were used for first-strand cDNA, covering alpha and beta chains. TCR amplification ran roughly 20 PCR cycles using constant-region and V-primer adapter primers. mRNA that had been isolated underwent amplification through in vitro transcription. TCRdb independently ran MiXCR on the reads; one entry per CDR3 protein. The repertoire holds 55,000 to 65,000 distinct CDR3 sequences, with less than 30% as singletons.

The V and J genes are TRBV27 and TRBJ2-7; D is uncertain. The input for sequencing was PBMCs, taken before treatment. The TCR comes from a male donor with rectosigmoid adenocarcinoma. The CDR3 sequence: CASTSISVRPYEQYF. For the CDR3, the DNA is TGTGCCAGCACGTCGATCTCTGTCCGGCCCTACGAGCAGTACTTC.